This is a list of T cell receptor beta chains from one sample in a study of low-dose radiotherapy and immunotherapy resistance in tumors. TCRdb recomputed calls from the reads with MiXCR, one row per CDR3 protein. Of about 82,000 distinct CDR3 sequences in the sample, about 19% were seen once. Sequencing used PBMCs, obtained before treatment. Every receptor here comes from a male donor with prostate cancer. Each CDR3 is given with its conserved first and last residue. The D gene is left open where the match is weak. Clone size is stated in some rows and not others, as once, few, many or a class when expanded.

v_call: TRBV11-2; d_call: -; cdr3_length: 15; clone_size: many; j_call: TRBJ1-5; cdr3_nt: TGTGCCAGCAGCTTAGATCGGGGGGGCAATCAGCCCCAGCATTTT; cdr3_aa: CASSLDRGGNQPQHF
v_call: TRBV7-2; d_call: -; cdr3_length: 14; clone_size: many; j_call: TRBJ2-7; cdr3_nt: TGTGCCAGCAGCTTAGGAAGCCTTCTCTACGAGCAGTACTTC; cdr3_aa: CASSLGSLLYEQYF
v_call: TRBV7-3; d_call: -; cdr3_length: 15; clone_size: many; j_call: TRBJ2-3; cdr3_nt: TGTGCCAGCAGCGTGGACGGCCGTGGCACAGATACGCAGTATTTT; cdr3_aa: CASSVDGRGTDTQYF
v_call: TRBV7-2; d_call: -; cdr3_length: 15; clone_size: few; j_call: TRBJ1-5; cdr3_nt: TGTGCCAGCAGCCTAGAGTACACGGTGGGTCAGCCCCAGCATTTT; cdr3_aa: CASSLEYTVGQPQHF
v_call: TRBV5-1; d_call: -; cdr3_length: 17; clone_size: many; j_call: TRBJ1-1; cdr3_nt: TGCGCCAGCAGAACGACAGGCTCCTTGGGGGTGAACACTGAAGCTTTCTTT; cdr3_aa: CASRTTGSLGVNTEAFF
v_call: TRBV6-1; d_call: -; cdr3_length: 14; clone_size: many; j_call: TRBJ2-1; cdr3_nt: TGTGCCAGCACCTACGACAGCTCCTACAATGAGCAGTTCTTC; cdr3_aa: CASTYDSSYNEQFF
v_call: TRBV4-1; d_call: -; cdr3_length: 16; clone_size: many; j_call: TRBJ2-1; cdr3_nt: TGCGCCAGCAGCCCCAGACGTGTCAGGGGGGAGGATGAGCAGTTCTTC; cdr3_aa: CASSPRRVRGEDEQFF
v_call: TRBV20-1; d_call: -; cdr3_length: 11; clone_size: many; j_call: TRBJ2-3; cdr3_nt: TGCAGTGCCTACAAAGCGGATACGCAGTATTTT; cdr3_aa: CSAYKADTQYF
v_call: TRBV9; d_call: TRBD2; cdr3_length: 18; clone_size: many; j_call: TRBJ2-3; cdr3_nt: TGTGCCAGCAGCGTAGAGGAACTAGCGGGATTGGGGTCAGATACGCAGTATTTT; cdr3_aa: CASSVEELAGLGSDTQYF
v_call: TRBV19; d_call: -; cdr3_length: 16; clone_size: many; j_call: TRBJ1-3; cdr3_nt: TGTGCCAGTACCCAAGGGGGAGTAGGGCCTGGAAACACCATATATTTT; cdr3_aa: CASTQGGVGPGNTIYF
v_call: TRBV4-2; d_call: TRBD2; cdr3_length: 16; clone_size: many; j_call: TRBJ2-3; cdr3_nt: TGTGCCAGCAGCCCAAATCTAGCGGGGGGGCGCGATACGCAGTATTTT; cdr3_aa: CASSPNLAGGRDTQYF
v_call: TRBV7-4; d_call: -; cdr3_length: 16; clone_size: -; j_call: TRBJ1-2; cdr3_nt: TGTGCCAGCAGTACCCCGTGGGGGTACGGAAACTATGGCTACACCTTC; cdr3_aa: CASSTPWGYGNYGYTF
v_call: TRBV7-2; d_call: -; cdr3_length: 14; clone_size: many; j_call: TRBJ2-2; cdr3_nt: TGTGCCAGCAGCATACTACAGGGTTCCGGGGAGCTGTTTTTT; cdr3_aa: CASSILQGSGELFF
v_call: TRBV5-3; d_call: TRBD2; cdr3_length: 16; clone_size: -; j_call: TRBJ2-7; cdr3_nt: TGTGCCAGCAGCTTGGGGGGGGTGAGCTCCTACAATGAGCAGTACTTC; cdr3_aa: CASSLGGVSSYNEQYF
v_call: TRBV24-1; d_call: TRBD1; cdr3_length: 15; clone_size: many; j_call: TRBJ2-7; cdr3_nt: TGTGCCACCAGTGATCCGACAGGGGCCTCCTACGAGCAGTACTTC; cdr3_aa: CATSDPTGASYEQYF
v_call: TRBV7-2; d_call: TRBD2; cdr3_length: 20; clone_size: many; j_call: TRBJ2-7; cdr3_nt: TGTGCCAGCAGCTTAGCTTCGCGGTTAGCGGGAGGGGGAGGGTCCTACGAGCAGTACTTC; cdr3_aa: CASSLASRLAGGGGSYEQYF
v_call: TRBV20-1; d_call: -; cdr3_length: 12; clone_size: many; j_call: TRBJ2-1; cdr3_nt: TGCAGTGCTAGGGCGTATGGCAATGAGCAGTTCTTC; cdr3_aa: CSARAYGNEQFF
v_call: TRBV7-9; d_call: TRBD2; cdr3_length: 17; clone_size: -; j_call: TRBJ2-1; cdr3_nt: TGTGCCAGCAGCCCGCCGGGGACTAGCGGGGGGGCCGGTGAGCAGTTCTTC; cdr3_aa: CASSPPGTSGGAGEQFF
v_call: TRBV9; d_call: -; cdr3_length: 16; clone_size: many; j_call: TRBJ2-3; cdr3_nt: TGTGCCAGCAGCGTAGAGAGGGGGGCTTTCACAGATACGCAGTATTTT; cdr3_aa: CASSVERGAFTDTQYF
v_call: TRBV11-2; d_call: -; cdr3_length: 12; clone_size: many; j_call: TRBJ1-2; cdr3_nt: TGTGCCAGCAGCTTAGAGTCCCATGGCTACACCTTC; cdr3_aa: CASSLESHGYTF
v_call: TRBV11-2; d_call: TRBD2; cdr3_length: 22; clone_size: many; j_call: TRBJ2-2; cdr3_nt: TGTGCCAGCAGCTTAGGTCTTCTGATAACTAGCGGGGGCCCCACCAACACCGGGGAGCTGTTTTTT; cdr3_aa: CASSLGLLITSGGPTNTGELFF
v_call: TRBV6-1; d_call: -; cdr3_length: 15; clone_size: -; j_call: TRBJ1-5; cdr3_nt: TGTGCCAGCAGCCTTGAGAGGGGTGGAGGGCAGCCCCAGCATTTT; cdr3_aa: CASSLERGGGQPQHF
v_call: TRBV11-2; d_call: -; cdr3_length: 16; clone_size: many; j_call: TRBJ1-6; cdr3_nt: TGTGCCAGCAGCTTGCAAGGTTTCACTAGGGATTCACCCCTCCACTTT; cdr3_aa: CASSLQGFTRDSPLHF
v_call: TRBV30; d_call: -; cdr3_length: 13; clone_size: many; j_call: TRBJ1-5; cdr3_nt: TGTGCCTGGAGTGGGACAGGCAATCAGCCCCAGCATTTT; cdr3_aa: CAWSGTGNQPQHF
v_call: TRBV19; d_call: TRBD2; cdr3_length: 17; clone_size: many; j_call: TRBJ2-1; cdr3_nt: TGTGCCAGTAGTATCCCGGTTCGGGCTAGCGGAAACAATGAGCAGTTCTTC; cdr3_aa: CASSIPVRASGNNEQFF
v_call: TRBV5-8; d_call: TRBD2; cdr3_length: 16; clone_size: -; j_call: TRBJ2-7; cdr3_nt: TGTGCCAGCAGCCCGTCGGGACTAGCGAGCTCCTACGAGCAGTACTTC; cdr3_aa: CASSPSGLASSYEQYF
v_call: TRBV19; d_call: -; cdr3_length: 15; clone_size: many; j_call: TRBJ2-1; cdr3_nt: TGTGCCAGTAGTATCACCTCGCCGAGCTACAATGAGCAGTTCTTC; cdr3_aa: CASSITSPSYNEQFF
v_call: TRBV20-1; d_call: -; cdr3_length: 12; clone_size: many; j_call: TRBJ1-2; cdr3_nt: TGCAGTGCCCAGAAGGGGGTCGTTGGCTACACCTTC; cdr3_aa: CSAQKGVVGYTF
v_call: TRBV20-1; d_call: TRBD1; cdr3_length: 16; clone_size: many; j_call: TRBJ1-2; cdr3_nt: TGCAGTGCTAGTTTGGGACAGGGTTTAGCTAACTATGGCTACACCTTC; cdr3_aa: CSASLGQGLANYGYTF
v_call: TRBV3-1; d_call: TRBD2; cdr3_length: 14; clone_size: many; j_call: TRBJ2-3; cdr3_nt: TGTGCCAGCAGCCAACGGGGGGGATGGGATACGCAGTATTTT; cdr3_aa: CASSQRGGWDTQYF
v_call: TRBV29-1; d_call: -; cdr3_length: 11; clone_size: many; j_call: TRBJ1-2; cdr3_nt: TGCAGCGTTGCCGGGCCTTATGGCTACACCTTC; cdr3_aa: CSVAGPYGYTF
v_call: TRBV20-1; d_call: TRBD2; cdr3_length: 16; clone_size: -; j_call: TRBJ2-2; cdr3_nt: TGCAGTGCTAGAGATCCCAGCGGGGCAAACACCGGGGAGCTGTTTTTT; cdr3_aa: CSARDPSGANTGELFF
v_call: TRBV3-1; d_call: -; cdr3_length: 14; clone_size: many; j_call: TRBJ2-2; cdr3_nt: TGTGCCAGCAGCGCCCCTAAGCATACCGGGGAGCTGTTTTTT; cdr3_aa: CASSAPKHTGELFF
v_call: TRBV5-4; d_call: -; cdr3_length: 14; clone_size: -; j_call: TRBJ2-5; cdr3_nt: TGTGCCAGCAGCCGTGGACAGCACCAAGAGACCCAGTACTTC; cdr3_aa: CASSRGQHQETQYF
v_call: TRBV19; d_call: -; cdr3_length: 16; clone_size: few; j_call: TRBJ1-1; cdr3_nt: TGTGCCAGTAGTATTTCTTTTGGGACAAAGAACACTGAAGCTTTCTTT; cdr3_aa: CASSISFGTKNTEAFF
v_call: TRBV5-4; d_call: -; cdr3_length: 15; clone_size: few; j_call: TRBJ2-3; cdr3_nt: TGTGCCAGCAGCTTGGGACAGCGCGGCACAGATACGCAGTATTTT; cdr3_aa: CASSLGQRGTDTQYF
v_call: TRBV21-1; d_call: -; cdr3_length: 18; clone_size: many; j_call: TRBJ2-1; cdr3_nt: TGTGCCAGCAGCAAAGCTAGACCTCCTAGCGGGGGGGCGTATGAGCAGTTCTTC; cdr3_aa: CASSKARPPSGGAYEQFF
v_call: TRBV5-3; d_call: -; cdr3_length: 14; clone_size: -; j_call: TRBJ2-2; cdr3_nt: TGTGCCAGCAGCTTGGACTCAAACACCGGGGAGCTGTTTTTT; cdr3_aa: CASSLDSNTGELFF
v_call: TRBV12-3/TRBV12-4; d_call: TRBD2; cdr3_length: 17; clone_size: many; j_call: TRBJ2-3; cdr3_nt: TGTGCCAGCAGTTTAGGGACTAGCGGGGCCAGCACAGATACGCAGTATTTT; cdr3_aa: CASSLGTSGASTDTQYF
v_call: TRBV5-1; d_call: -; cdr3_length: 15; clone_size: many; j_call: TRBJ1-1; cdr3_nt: TGCGCCAGCAGCGGGCCGGACCAAGGGAACACTGAAGCTTTCTTT; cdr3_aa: CASSGPDQGNTEAFF
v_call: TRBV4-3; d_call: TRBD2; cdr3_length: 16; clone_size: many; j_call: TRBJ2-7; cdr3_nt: TGCGCCAGCAGCGAGGCCGGCGGGGGGGAGTCCTACGAGCAGTACTTC; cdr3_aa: CASSEAGGGESYEQYF
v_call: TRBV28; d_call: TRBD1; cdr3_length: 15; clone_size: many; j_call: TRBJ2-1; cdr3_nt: TGTGCCAGCAGTTCCCTAGGGGGCGGCTACAATGAGCAGTTCTTC; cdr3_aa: CASSSLGGGYNEQFF
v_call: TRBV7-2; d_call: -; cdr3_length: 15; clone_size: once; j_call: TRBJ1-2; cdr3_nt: TGTGCCAGCAGCTTAGCAGGTGCGGGGATCTATGGCTACACCTTC; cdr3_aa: CASSLAGAGIYGYTF
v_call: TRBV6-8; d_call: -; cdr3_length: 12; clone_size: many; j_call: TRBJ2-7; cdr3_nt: TGTGCCAGCAGTGAACGAGGACTTGAGCAGTACTTC; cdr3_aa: CASSERGLEQYF
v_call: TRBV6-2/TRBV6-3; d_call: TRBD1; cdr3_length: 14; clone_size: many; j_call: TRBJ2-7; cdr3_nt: TGTGCCAGCCGCAACGGACAGGGGGTTGGCGAGCAGTACTTC; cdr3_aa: CASRNGQGVGEQYF
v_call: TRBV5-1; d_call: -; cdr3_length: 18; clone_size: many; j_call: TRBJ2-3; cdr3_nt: TGCGCCAGCAGCTATACTGCACAGGGCACAACTAGCACAGATACGCAGTATTTT; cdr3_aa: CASSYTAQGTTSTDTQYF
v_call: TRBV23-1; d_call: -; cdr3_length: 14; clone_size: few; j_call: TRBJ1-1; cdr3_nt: TGCGCCAGCAGTCAATCTAACGCAAACACTGAAGCTTTCTTT; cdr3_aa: CASSQSNANTEAFF
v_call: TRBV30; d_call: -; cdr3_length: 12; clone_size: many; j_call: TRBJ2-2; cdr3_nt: TGTGCCTGGAGTGTGCGCGTGGGGGAGCTGTTTTTT; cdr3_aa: CAWSVRVGELFF
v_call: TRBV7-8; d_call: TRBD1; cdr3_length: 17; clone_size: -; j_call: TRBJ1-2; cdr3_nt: TGTGCCAGCAGCACCCGTGGGACAGGGGGCGCGGGGCATGGCTACACCTTC; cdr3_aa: CASSTRGTGGAGHGYTF
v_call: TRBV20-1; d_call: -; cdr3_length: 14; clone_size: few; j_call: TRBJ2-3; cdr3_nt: TGCAGTGCTAATCCGGGGGCTAGCACAGATACGCAGTATTTT; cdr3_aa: CSANPGASTDTQYF
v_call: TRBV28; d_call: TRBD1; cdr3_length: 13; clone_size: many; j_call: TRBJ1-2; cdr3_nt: TGTGCCAGCAGAAAGACAGGGAGGTATGGCTACACCTTC; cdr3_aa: CASRKTGRYGYTF
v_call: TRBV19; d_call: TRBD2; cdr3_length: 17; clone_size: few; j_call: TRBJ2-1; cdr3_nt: TGTGCCAGTAGTACTTCTAGCGGGGGGTCCTCCTACAATGAGCAGTTCTTC; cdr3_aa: CASSTSSGGSSYNEQFF
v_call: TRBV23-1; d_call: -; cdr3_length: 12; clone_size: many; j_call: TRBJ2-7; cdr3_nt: TGCGCCAGCAGTCAATGGGTGGGCGAGCAGTACTTC; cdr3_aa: CASSQWVGEQYF
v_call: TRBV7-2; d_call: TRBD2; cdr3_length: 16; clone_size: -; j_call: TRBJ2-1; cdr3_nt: TGTGCCAGCAGCTTAAAGAGACTAGCGGGAATCAATGAGCAGTTCTTC; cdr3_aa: CASSLKRLAGINEQFF
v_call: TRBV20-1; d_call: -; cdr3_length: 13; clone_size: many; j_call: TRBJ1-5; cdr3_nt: TGCAGTGCTAGAACTGGCGGGGTTTCGCCCCAGCATTTT; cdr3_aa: CSARTGGVSPQHF